One and the same sample provided the 23 T cell receptor beta chains below, sequenced in a study of Ad26.COV2.S vaccination and SARS-CoV-2 variants. Documented treatment: some 20 received Ad26.COV2.S at low or high dose, single or two shots; about 5 received placebo; per-sample allocation not given. Day 63 following the first vaccine or placebo injection was when the samples were taken. Clones were sequenced by immunoSEQ multiplex PCR, and TCRdb holds only the in-frame ones, with some missing. In the table there are about 350,000 clones, about 86% of which are singletons. Source: peripheral blood, taken in a trial of Ad26.COV2.S vaccine versus placebo. The receptors originated from a person between 18 and 59 years old who received the Ad26.COV2.S COVID-19 vaccine or a placebo.

The genes are TRBV29-1 and TRBJ1-1, with D possibly matching TRBD1 (5 bases). The CDR3 runs to 14 residues. V lost 3 bases and J 2 bases, leaving 13 bases between the germline ends. CDR1 and CDR2 from the germline V gene are SQVTM and ANQGSEA. The CDR3 sequence is CSVEWGGRNTEAFF. The CDR3 DNA follows: TGCAGCGTTGAGTGGGGGGGGAGAAACACTGAAGCTTTCTTT.

CDR3 residues: CSVEVGRGAEGAFF. For the CDR3, the DNA is TGCAGCGTTGAAGTGGGTAGGGGGGCGGAAGGAGCTTTCTTT. This chain joins TRBV29-1 and TRBJ1-1; the D gene is possibly TRBD1 (6 bases). Trimming took 1 base from V and 10 from J, leaving 19 bases between them. The CDR3 contains 14 residues. Germline CDR1 SQVTM, CDR2 ANQGSEA.

V is TRBV6-2 or TRBV6-3 and J is TRBJ1-1, with 8 bases identical to TRBD1. CDR1 and CDR2 from the germline V gene are MNHEY and SVGEGT. The CDR3 is made up of 14 amino acids. The ends lost 0 bases at V and 10 bases at J; junction bases unmatched: 7. The DNA for the CDR3 is TGTGCCAGCAGTTACTCGGCAGGGACAGGAGGAGCTTTCTTT. Residues: CASSYSAGTGGAFF.

This chain links TRBV5-4 with TRBJ2-7; TRBD2 matches 8 bases. With 1 base clipped from V and 4 bases from J, the junction kept 4 bases outside the gene matches. The CDR3 length is 14 residues. The V gene's germline CDR1 is SGHNT and CDR2 YYREEE (reference sequence). CDR3 in amino acids: CASSLSGGVYEQYF. CDR3 DNA sequence: TGTGCCAGCAGCTTGTCGGGGGGGGTATACGAGCAGTACTTC.

This clone was recorded only once. The chain combines TRBV24-1 with TRBJ1-2; D unresolved. The germline V gene has CDR1 KGHDR and CDR2 SFDVKD. The CDR3 is 13 amino acids. Trimming left V 0 bases short and J 8 bases short, with 9 bases between. The CDR3 DNA reads TGTGCCACCAGTGATTTGCAGGCAGGAGGCTACACCTTC. Protein: CATSDLQAGGYTF.

The V gene is TRBV25-1, the J gene TRBJ1-2, with no clear D. Trimming left V 6 bases short and J 2 bases short, with 4 bases between. The CDR3 consists of 11 residues. Looked up from germline, CDR1 is MGHDK and CDR2 is SYGVNS. CDR3 DNA sequence: TGTGCCAGCAGCGAGAACTATGGCTACACCTTC. Its translation: CASSENYGYTF.

J is TRBJ2-2 and V is TRBV7-6; 11 positions match TRBD2. Germline V lookup: CDR1 SGHVS, CDR2 FNYEAQ. V lost 5 bases, J lost 6 bases, and 8 bases stayed unmatched. The CDR3 is 16 residues long. The CDR3 nucleotides read TGTGCCAGCAGCACCGGGACTAGCGGAATAGCCGGGGAGCTGTTTTTT. Translation gives CASSTGTSGIAGELFF.

The rearrangement links TRBV15 to TRBJ2-7; D uncertain. CDR3 size: 15 residues. V lost 3 bases and J 6 bases, leaving 18 bases between the germline ends. Germline CDR1 reads LNHNV; CDR2 reads YYDKDF (reference sequence). This CDR3 is CATSRVNREAGEQYF. In DNA form, the CDR3 reads TGTGCCACCAGCAGGGTCAATAGAGAGGCTGGCGAGCAGTACTTC.

In DNA form, the CDR3 reads TGCGCCAGCAGCCCACCTAGCGGGAGTCTGGTCACCGGGGAGCTGTTTTTT. Its translation is CASSPPSGSLVTGELFF. The chain is built from TRBV4-1 and TRBJ2-2, with TRBD2 matching over 10 bases. The germline gives CDR1 MGHRA, CDR2 YSYEKL. CDR3 length equals 17 residues. The ends lost 4 bases at V and 4 bases at J; junction bases unmatched: 9.

The rearrangement uses TRBV27 and TRBJ2-7; a possible D gene is TRBD1 (6 bases). CDR1 and CDR2 (germline): MNHEY, SMNVEV (reference sequence). The CDR3 runs 16 residues. Trimming left V 3 bases short and J 4 bases short, with 19 bases between. The DNA for the CDR3 is TGTGCCAGCAGTTTCCAGGGTAAACAGGGAAATTACGAGCAGTACTTC. This codes for CASSFQGKQGNYEQYF.

The rearrangement links TRBV4-2 to TRBJ1-1, with D tentatively TRBD1 (5 bases). Trimming removed 4 bases at V and 1 base at J, with 13 bases between. This CDR3 region has 15 residues. Germline assignment: CDR1 LGHNA and CDR2 YNFKEQ. The CDR3 DNA sequence: TGTGCCAGCAGCCCCTCGAAGGGGTGGAACACTGAAGCTTTCTTT. Translating gives CASSPSKGWNTEAFF.

This chain uses TRBV7-8 with TRBJ2-1; TRBD2 is a possible D gene (5 bases). CDR3 length: 15 residues. V lost 2 bases to trimming and J lost 3 bases, with 11 bases between them. Germline V gives CDR1 SGHVS, CDR2 FQNEAQ. In DNA form, the CDR3 reads TGTGCCAGCAGCTTACCCTGGGAGAACTACAATGAGCAGTTCTTC. It codes for CASSLPWENYNEQFF.

The chain joins TRBV6-5 to TRBJ2-5; D may be TRBD1 (6 bases). The V and J ends lost 5 bases and 3 bases respectively, with 10 bases between them. The CDR3 length is 13 residues. Germline V CDR1 and CDR2: MNHEY, SVGAGI. CDR3 protein: CASSSKGEETQYF. CDR3 in DNA: TGTGCCAGCAGTAGCAAGGGGGAAGAGACCCAGTACTTC.

The chain uses TRBV11-1 and TRBJ2-5, with D uncertain. CDR3 size: 15 residues. Germline assignment: CDR1 SGHAT and CDR2 FQDESV (reference sequence). Trimming stripped 3 bases from V and 1 base from J, with 12 bases between. DNA for the CDR3: TGTGCCAGCAGCTTGGGTAGCCGACCCCAAGAGACCCAGTACTTC. It yields the protein CASSLGSRPQETQYF.

This chain connects TRBV19 to TRBJ2-1; 7 bases match TRBD1. The V gene's germline CDR1 is LNHDA and CDR2 SQIVND (reference sequence). With 3 bases clipped from V and 6 bases from J, the junction kept 8 bases outside the gene matches. CDR3 size: 15 residues. The DNA for the CDR3 is TGTGCCAGTAGTATGTACAGGGGCCCTGGCAATGAGCAGTTCTTC. This codes for CASSMYRGPGNEQFF.

For the CDR3, the DNA is TGTGCCAGCAGTCCTAGACAAGGACAGGACTATGGCTACACCTTC. The encoded protein is CASSPRQGQDYGYTF. The chain carries TRBV28 and TRBJ1-2, with TRBD1 matching over 7 bases. J was trimmed by 3 bases and V by 5 bases; bases with no gene match: 9. This CDR3 has 15 amino acids. Germline V gene data show CDR1 as MDHEN and CDR2 as SYDVKM.

V gene TRBV7-2 combines with J gene TRBJ2-5, with TRBD2 matching 10 bases. Germline CDR1 and CDR2: SGHTA and FQGNSA. The junction had 7 bases not matched to a gene; V was cut back by 0 bases and J by 9 bases. The CDR3 totals 15 residues. CDR3 nucleotide sequence: TGTGCCAGCAGCTTAGCACTAGCGGGGTCGCTGGCCCAGTACTTC. Encoded protein: CASSLALAGSLAQYF.

The V and J genes are TRBV28 and TRBJ2-5; the D gene is possibly TRBD2 (6 bases). Trimming pared 7 bases from V and 7 bases from J, leaving 16 bases between. CDR3 size: 13 residues. CDR1 MDHEN and CDR2 SYDVKM come from the germline V gene. For the CDR3, the DNA is TGTGCCAGCAAGGACTACGGACTCTTGACCCAGTACTTC. Protein product: CASKDYGLLTQYF.

The chain is built from TRBV7-2 and TRBJ2-5; 10 bases map to TRBD1. CDR1 and CDR2 (germline): SGHTA, FQGNSA. J was trimmed by 3 bases and V by 1 base; bases with no gene match: 5. CDR3 length: 16 residues. The CDR3 DNA follows: TGTGCCAGCAGCTTAGAGGTCGGGACAGGGGAAGAGACCCAGTACTTC. As protein: CASSLEVGTGEETQYF.

The chain couples TRBV29-1 to TRBJ1-4; no clear D. Trimming took 8 bases from V and 3 from J, leaving 13 bases between them. The CDR3 is 13 residues long. Germline lookup yields CDR1 SQVTM and CDR2 ANQGSEA. For the CDR3, the DNA is TGCAGCTTCTCCCGGGCTTCTAATGAAAAACTGTTTTTT. Its translation is CSFSRASNEKLFF.

In its sample, this clone was seen once. The CDR3 nucleotides read TGTGCCAGCAGTTTACCACAGGGAGTTAGCAATCAGCCCCAGCATTTT. Translation: CASSLPQGVSNQPQHF. The gene calls are TRBV28 and TRBJ1-5; D is perhaps TRBD1 (6 bases). Between the trimmed V and J ends, which lost 2 bases and 0 bases, there was a span of 11 bases. Germline CDR1 MDHEN, CDR2 SYDVKM. This CDR3 region has 16 residues.

The genes are TRBV4-1 and TRBJ2-1, with TRBD1 as a possible D gene (5 bases). Trimming removed 4 bases from V and 8 bases from J, with 21 bases in between. Germline-derived CDR1 and CDR2 are MGHRA and YSYEKL. This CDR3 comprises 16 residues. The CDR3 DNA reads TGCGCCAGCAGCCTCACTGAACGAGGAACAGGCGATGAGCAGTTCTTC. Its protein is CASSLTERGTGDEQFF.

This rearrangement joins TRBV2 to TRBJ1-2; 8 bases fit TRBD1. This CDR3 region has 14 residues. Unmatched junction bases numbered 5, after V lost 3 bases and J lost 5 bases. CDR1 is SNHLY and CDR2 is FYNNEI in the germline V gene. CDR3 in DNA: TGTGCCAGCAGTGACAGGGGGCTAGCATATGGCTACACCTTC. This codes for CASSDRGLAYGYTF.